The sequence of this T cell receptor beta chain was determined in a study of cytomegalovirus exposure and HLA in healthy donors. Study-level information: The Caucasian-associated ancestry cluster held roughly 78% of around 380 genotyped donors.

Broader study findings: Within the data, a cluster of highly shared sequence variants was likely a sequencing artifact. For TCR beta chains, V- and J-gene trimming was later linked to a missense DCLRE1C variant. A later analysis linked 15,000 to 20,000 TCR beta sequences to HLA alleles at 0.05 false discovery rate.

It was with 60 Vbeta and 13 Jbeta primers that the PCR ran. Some clones are missing from TCRdb's copy, which holds only in-frame ones; the method was immunoSEQ multiplex PCR. The sample contains approximately 210,000 clones, 70% to 80% of which appear only once. V was clipped by 4 bases and J by 6 bases; unmatched bases: 8. The CDR3 runs to 15 residues. Germline V gene sequence: CDR1 MGHRA, CDR2 YSYEKL. Points on this clone: The antigen is unknown.

The chain is built from TRBV4-1 and TRBJ2-7, with 11 bases identical to TRBD2. This clonotype was obtained from a male donor in good health and CMV-seropositive. The sequencing input was PBMCs. The CDR3 DNA reads TGCGCCAGCAGCCCGGGACTAGCGGCCATGAGCGAGCAGTACTTC. Translated: CASSPGLAAMSEQYF.